This T cell receptor beta chain stems from a study of cytomegalovirus exposure and HLA in healthy donors. Regarding the study as a whole: There were a few CMV-associated chains whose specificity for CMV antigens was confirmed in vitro.

Germline trimming cut 4 bases from V and 10 bases from J; bases unmatched to any gene: 8. The CDR3 has 15 residues. CDR1 is SGHDN, CDR2 FVKESK, per germline. Remarks on this clone: Its antigen is currently unknown.

The protocol was immunoSEQ multiplex PCR, while the TCRdb copy is restricted to in-frame clones and leaves out a portion. The table includes 65,000 to 80,000 clones, 94% detected once. V is TRBV14 and J is TRBJ2-1; 12 nucleotides line up with TRBD2. This TCR was sampled from a woman aged 18 to 35 in good health and CMV-seropositive. Material: PBMCs. DNA for the CDR3: TGTGCCAGCAGCCCGACTAGCGGGGGCGGGGGGGAGCAGTTCTTC. It codes for CASSPTSGGGGEQFF.